Below are 25 T cell receptor beta chains sequenced from a single sample in a study of tumor and adjacent non-tumor tissue in lung cancer. No cell sorting was done before RNA was extracted from the tissue. Distant lung tissue was collected more than 3 cm away from the tumor edge. The library came from three nested PCR rounds adapted from ARM-PCR protocols. Via MiXCR, TCRdb re-called the multiplex PCR reads, giving one row per CDR3 protein. The repertoire includes roughly 70,000 distinct CDR3 sequences, around 70% of them detected once, and around a quarter sits in the top ten. The sample consisted of distant non-tumor lung tissue. All receptors derive from a woman between 50 and 59 years old with non-small cell lung cancer.

In regard to this clonotype: A junction end diverges from the germline sequence, so it may reflect a read error. The V call is TRBV5-1, the J call TRBJ2-7; D is unresolved. CDR1 and CDR2 (germline): SGHRS, YFSETQ. This CDR3 spans 17 amino acids. The CDR3 protein is CASSFRLRWSSSYEQYF. Here the CDR3 DNA reads TGCGCCAGCAGCTTTAGGCTTCGCTGGAGTTCCTCCTACGAGCAGTACTTT.

Details on this clonotype: A read error may produce the germline difference seen at one junction end. The V gene is TRBV12-3 or TRBV12-4, the J gene TRBJ2-3, with 9 nucleotides matching TRBD2. This CDR3 is built from 15 residues. Here the CDR3 DNA reads TGTGCCAGCAGTTTGCTAGCGGGAAGCATAGATACGCAGTATTTT. Protein product: CASSLLAGSIDTQYF.

About this clonotype itself: With a much larger clone just one base away, this may be a read error. CDR3 residues: CSARRDDYEQFF. The CDR3 DNA reads TGCAGTGCTAGAAGGGACGACTATGAGCAGTTCTTC. This chain uses TRBV20-1 with TRBJ2-1; the D call may be TRBD1 or TRBD2 (5 bases each). Trimming stripped 2 bases from V and 8 bases from J, with 10 bases between. From germline, CDR1 is DFQATT and CDR2 SNEGSKA (reference sequence). The CDR3 runs to 12 residues.

About this clonotype itself: Being one base from a much bigger clone, this may be a read error. This chain uses TRBV20-1 with TRBJ2-3; TRBD2 agrees at 7 bases. The CDR3 sequence is 15 residues long. Germline trimming cut 6 bases from V and 5 bases from J; bases unmatched to any gene: 14. Germline CDR1 is DFQATT and CDR2 is SNEGSKA (reference sequence). The CDR3 DNA is TGCAGTGCCCCCGAGGGCGGGAGTGACGTAGATACGCAGTATTTT. Translation: CSAPEGGSDVDTQYF.

J is TRBJ1-6 and V is TRBV11-2; TRBD1 is a possible D gene (5 bases). Germline CDR1 reads SGHAT; CDR2 reads FQNNGV. The CDR3 spans 15 residues. Between the trimmed V and J ends, which lost 1 base and 12 bases, there was a span of 16 bases. CDR3 protein: CASSLVGDSYLPLHF. The CDR3 region has the DNA TGTGCCAGCAGCTTAGTGGGCGACAGCTATTTACCCCTCCACTTT.

For this clonotype: Since no conserved phenylalanine or tryptophan closes the CDR3, a read error is the likely cause. The limits of the CDR3 on the DNA are not certain, so only TCRdb's listed CDR3 is given. V and J are TRBV20-1 and TRBJ2-7; the table's D call of TRBD1 was not tested on the DNA. With termini counted, the CDR3 has 13 amino acids. CDR1 and CDR2 (germline): DFQATT, SNEGSKA (reference sequence). This CDR3 is CSAETGGGYEQYI.

This clonotype showed up just once. CDR3 protein: CASRFSGLNTGELFF. CDR3 sequence (DNA): TGTGCCAGCAGGTTTAGCGGGCTGAACACCGGGGAGCTGTTTTTT. The chain employs TRBV28 and TRBJ2-2; 7 bases match TRBD2. Germline loops: CDR1 MDHEN, CDR2 SYDVKM. The CDR3 extends over 15 amino acids. V lost 6 bases to trimming and J lost 1 base; unmatched junction nucleotides: 5.

This clonotype occurred a few times. The junction departs from the called germline gene at one end, perhaps through a read error. The chain joins TRBV29-1 to TRBJ2-1; the match to TRBD1 covers 9 bases. The germline V gene encodes CDR1 SQVTM and CDR2 ANQGSEA. The CDR3 is 13 residues long. The CDR3 nucleotides read TGCAGCGCCGGGACAGGGTGGAGCGATGAGCAGCTCTTC. Protein sequence: CSAGTGWSDEQLF.

This chain links TRBV20-1 with TRBJ2-7; TRBD2 might be the D (6 bases). Germline-derived CDR1 and CDR2 are DFQATT and SNEGSKA (reference sequence). This CDR3 is 15 amino acids long. Deletions cut 3 bases from V and 5 bases from J, with 20 bases between. The DNA for the CDR3 is TGCAGTGCTAGTACGGGACTCAGCGATTCCCACGAGCAGTACTTC. Its translation: CSASTGLSDSHEQYF.

With regard to this clonotype: The CDR3 end shows no conserved phenylalanine or tryptophan, and so a read error is likely. Because the CDR3's place on the DNA is in doubt, the DNA is left out and the CDR3 is given as listed by TCRdb. The chain links TRBV6-2 or TRBV6-3 to TRBJ2-5; the D call of TRBD2 is as the table states it, not checked on the DNA. The CDR3 extends over 18 residues, inclusive of both ends. CDR1 and CDR2 (germline): MNHEY, SVGEGT. CDR3 protein: CASGYQEGLADPAETQYL.

This rearrangement joins TRBV20-1 to TRBJ1-2; 7 bases are shared with TRBD1. The CDR3 loop spans 16 amino acids. With V trimmed by 2 bases and J by 4 bases, 13 bases remained unmatched. Germline V gene sequence: CDR1 DFQATT, CDR2 SNEGSKA (reference sequence). CDR3 protein: CSARLTGSLVAYGYTF. The CDR3 DNA follows: TGCAGTGCTAGACTGACAGGGAGCTTGGTTGCCTATGGCTACACCTTC.

In its sample, this clonotype was seen once. J is TRBJ1-1 and V is TRBV20-1, with D uncertain. CDR1 and CDR2 (germline): DFQATT, SNEGSKA (reference sequence). V was shortened by 4 bases and J by 7 bases, with 19 bases between the two germline ends. The CDR3 has 14 residues. CDR3 residues: CSAKTPRRSVEAFF. Written as DNA, the CDR3 is TGCAGTGCTAAAACCCCGAGGCGAAGTGTTGAAGCTTTCTTT.

This clonotype has ten or more counts. V and J are TRBV6-6 and TRBJ2-1; 8 nucleotides align to TRBD2. The V gene end was trimmed by 5 bases and the J gene end by 7 bases; junction bases not matched to a gene: 13. The CDR3 sequence is 16 residues long. Germline loops: CDR1 MNHNY, CDR2 SVGAGI (reference sequence). CDR3 loop: CASSRESGLDRNEQFF. CDR3 bases: TGTGCCAGCAGTAGGGAGTCGGGACTAGATCGGAATGAGCAGTTCTTC.

With respect to this clonotype: A much larger clone sits a single nucleotide away, making a read error possible. The rearrangement joins TRBV28 to TRBJ2-7; possible D gene TRBD1, 5 bases. The length of the CDR3 is 14 residues. In germline, CDR1 is MDHEN, CDR2 SYDVKM. The CDR3 region has the DNA TGTACCAGCAGTTTTCCCCAGGGCCCCTACGAGCAGTACTTC. Encoded protein: CTSSFPQGPYEQYF.

The chain joins TRBV28 to TRBJ2-7; D unclear. This CDR3 has 12 amino acids. The germline gives CDR1 MDHEN, CDR2 SYDVKM. V was pared by 2 bases and J by 6 bases, with 8 bases between. CDR3 in DNA: TGTGCCAGCAGTTTAAGGGTGCGCGAGCAGTACTTC. Amino acids: CASSLRVREQYF.

With regard to this clonotype: This may be a read error, as it is one base from a much larger clone. V is TRBV29-1 and J is TRBJ2-2; 8 bases fit TRBD1. The germline gives CDR1 SQVTM, CDR2 ANQGSEA. The CDR3 has 17 residues. The J segment lost 5 bases and the V segment lost 2 bases, leaving 13 bases of the junction unmatched. The CDR3 DNA reads as TGCAGCGTTGAAAGTGCAATCGGGACAGGCGGTACCGGGGAGCTGTTTTTT. Translating gives CSVESAIGTGGTGELFF.

Points on this clonotype: A much larger clone lies a single base off, so this may be a read error. The gene calls are TRBV20-1 and TRBJ2-6; TRBD2 aligns across 12 bases. Germline values: CDR1 DFQATT, CDR2 SNEGSKA (reference sequence). The length of the CDR3 is 21 residues. The CDR3 loop is CSARDLLRTSGTDSGANVLSF. The CDR3 DNA is TGCAGTGCTAGAGACCTATTACGGACTAGCGGGACCGACTCTGGGGCCAACGTCCTGAGTTTC.

On this clonotype itself: The junction does not match germline at one end; this may be a read error. The chain carries TRBV11-1 and TRBJ2-3, with TRBD1 identical over 7 bases. Per the germline V gene, CDR1 is SGHAT and CDR2 is FQDESV (reference sequence). This CDR3 is 14 amino acids long. The DNA for the CDR3 is TGTGCCAGCAACATAGTTACAGGGGCTGATACGCTGTATTTT. This encodes CASNIVTGADTLYF.

The chain uses TRBV11-2 and TRBJ2-1, with 11 positions matching TRBD2. CDR3 length: 15 amino acids. Germline-derived CDR1 and CDR2 are SGHAT and FQNNGV. Unmatched junction bases numbered 7, after V lost 9 bases and J lost 3 bases. The CDR3 sequence is CARAAGLAVYNEQFF. DNA of the CDR3: TGTGCCAGGGCCGCGGGACTAGCGGTCTACAATGAGCAGTTCTTC.

As for this clonotype: The junction departs from germline at one end; a sequencing error may be responsible. The J gene is TRBJ1-6, the V gene TRBV14; no definite D call. This CDR3 is built from 13 residues. Germline-derived CDR1 and CDR2 are SGHDN and FVKESK. The CDR3 loop is CTSSQAGSSPLHF. The CDR3 nucleotides are TGTACCAGCAGCCAAGCGGGGTCTTCACCCCTCCACTTT.

The chain employs TRBV6-1 and TRBJ2-1; D remains ambiguous. The CDR3 is 15 amino acids. V was clipped by 1 base and J by 6 bases, with 13 bases between them. Germline assignment: CDR1 MNHNS and CDR2 SASEGT. In DNA, the CDR3 is TGTGCCAGCAGTGAAGGTGGCACACCGGGCAATGAGCAGTTCTTC. Its protein product is CASSEGGTPGNEQFF.

Details on this clonotype: A read error may produce the germline difference seen at one junction end. The chain links TRBV11-2 to TRBJ1-4; D remains unclear. Germline CDR1 reads SGHAT; CDR2 reads FQNNGV. This CDR3 has 14 amino acids. The CDR3: CASSLDSTNKKLFF. CDR3 sequence (DNA): TGCGCCAGCAGCCTTGATAGCACAAATAAAAAACTGTTTTTT.

This rearrangement joins TRBV5-4 to TRBJ1-6; 12 bases are shared with TRBD1. J gave up 14 bases and V 4 bases, and 13 bases lay outside the gene matches. Germline CDR1 is SGHNT and CDR2 is YYREEE (reference sequence). This CDR3 contains 16 residues. The CDR3 reads CASSPGQGAQESTLHF. The DNA for the CDR3 is TGTGCCAGCAGCCCGGGACAGGGGGCGCAGGAGTCAACCCTCCACTTT.

In regard to this clonotype: Germline is not matched at one junction end, which may reflect a read error. This chain joins TRBV4-1 and TRBJ1-2, with D possibly matching TRBD1 (6 bases). The CDR3 is made up of 16 amino acids. CDR1 and CDR2 (germline): MGHRA, YSYEKL. CDR3 residues: CASNQDLYRGNYGYTF. The CDR3 region has the DNA TGCGCCAGCAACCAAGATCTGTATAGGGGGAACTATGGCTACACCTTC.

Of note for this clonotype: This may come from a read error, since a much larger clone is one base off. The V and J genes are TRBV20-1 and TRBJ1-4; D is perhaps TRBD1 (5 bases). The V gene's germline CDR1 is DFQATT and CDR2 SNEGSKA (reference sequence). This CDR3 comprises 17 residues. The chain's CDR3 is CSAEVVGVGLTNEKLVF. In nucleotides, the CDR3 is TGCAGTGCCGAAGTGGTAGGGGTGGGTTTAACTAATGAAAAACTGGTTTTT.